The 27 T cell receptor beta chains given below trace back to one sample, sequenced in a study of OX40 agonist ivuxolimab in advanced cancers. This table comes from immunoSEQ multiplex PCR, and its TCRdb copy is limited to in-frame clones, with some not included. The top ten clones hold 4% to 5% of a sample with 50,000 to 65,000 clones, around 83% of them seen once. This specimen was CD4+ or CD8+ T cells sorted from blood, taken in a trial of the OX40 agonist ivuxolimab. The source of these receptors is an adult with an advanced solid tumor such as melanoma, head and neck, liver or kidney cancer.

This clone was seen a handful of times. The CDR3 region is CASVGESGVQPQHF. CDR3 DNA sequence: TGTGCCAGCGTCGGTGAGTCGGGTGTGCAGCCCCAGCATTTT. The chain employs TRBV2 and TRBJ1-5, with D unclear. The CDR3 sequence is 14 residues long. Germline V gene data show CDR1 as SNHLY and CDR2 as FYNNEI. The V and J ends lost 8 bases and 7 bases respectively, with 18 bases between them. Supplemented by reference TRBV2 and TRBJ1-5, the full variable domain reads EPEVTQTPSHQVTQMGQEVILRCVPISNHLYFYWYRQILGQKVEFLVSFYNNEISEKSEIFDDQFSVERPDGSNFTLKIRSTKLEDSAMYFCASVGESGVQPQHFGDGTRLSIL.

V gene TRBV7-2 combines with J gene TRBJ2-5, with TRBD2 matching over 7 bases. The CDR3 sequence is 17 residues long. V shed 5 bases and J 0 bases; nucleotides not matched to a gene: 12. The germline V gene encodes CDR1 SGHTA and CDR2 FQGNSA. DNA of the CDR3: TGTGCCAGCAGCCTCTTGGGCGCGGGAGATAACCAAGAGACCCAGTACTTC. It codes for CASSLLGAGDNQETQYF.

CDR3 nucleotides: TGTGCCAGCTCACCGGGGACTTACAATGAGCAGTTCTTC. It codes for CASSPGTYNEQFF. This rearrangement joins TRBV18 to TRBJ2-1; the D gene is possibly TRBD2 (6 bases). The CDR3 spans 13 residues. V dropped 3 bases and J dropped 4 bases, with 7 bases sitting between them. Germline-derived CDR1 and CDR2 are KGHSH and LQKENI.

The V gene is TRBV7-2, the J gene TRBJ1-4; unclear D gene. CDR3 length: 13 amino acids. The germline V gene encodes CDR1 SGHTA and CDR2 FQGNSA. V lost 5 bases and J 7 bases, leaving 11 bases between the germline ends. CDR3 in DNA: TGTGCCAGCAGCCCCCCGTCTCCTGAAAAACTGTTTTTT. This codes for CASSPPSPEKLFF.

This chain uses TRBV4-2 with TRBJ2-5; 12 nucleotides match TRBD2. Per the germline V gene, CDR1 is LGHNA and CDR2 is YNFKEQ. Unmatched junction bases numbered 8, after V lost 5 bases and J lost 4 bases. The CDR3 is made up of 16 amino acids. The CDR3 bases are TGTGCCAGCAGCTTGTCTAGCGGGAGGGCCTCAGAGACCCAGTACTTC. Its translation is CASSLSSGRASETQYF.

The chain's CDR3 is CATTAGAHGYTF. The DNA of the CDR3 is TGTGCCACTACGGCAGGAGCCCATGGCTACACCTTC. The J gene is TRBJ1-2, the V gene TRBV6-5; D is unclear. Looked up from germline, CDR1 is MNHEY and CDR2 is SVGAGI. Between the trimmed V and J ends, which lost 10 bases and 6 bases, there was a span of 15 bases. The CDR3 spans 12 residues.

The chain uses TRBV30 and TRBJ1-5; 10 positions agree with TRBD1. The trim removed 2 bases at V and 4 bases at J, leaving 5 bases unmatched. This CDR3 region has 15 residues. Germline lookup yields CDR1 GTSNPN and CDR2 SVGIG (reference sequence). CDR3 loop: CAWSYRQGANQPQHF. The CDR3 nucleotides are TGTGCCTGGAGTTATCGACAGGGGGCTAATCAGCCCCAGCATTTT.

This chain uses TRBV2 with TRBJ2-5, with TRBD1 matching 7 bases. The V gene end was trimmed by 10 bases and the J gene end by 4 bases; junction bases not matched to a gene: 12. Germline V CDR1 and CDR2: SNHLY, FYNNEI. The CDR3 extends over 14 amino acids. CDR3: CATRTGARTETQYF. CDR3 nucleotide sequence: TGTGCCACAAGGACAGGAGCCCGAACAGAGACCCAGTACTTC.

The CDR3 DNA sequence: TGCGCCAGCAGCGCCGACAATGAGCAGTTCTTC. This encodes CASSADNEQFF. The chain carries TRBV5-1 and TRBJ2-1; D unclear. The CDR3 is 11 amino acids. Germline assignment: CDR1 SGHRS and CDR2 YFSETQ. V was clipped by 4 bases and J by 5 bases, with 4 bases between them.

This chain uses TRBV5-1 with TRBJ2-2; D not resolved. This CDR3 has 15 amino acids. V shed 0 bases and J shed 0 bases, with 6 bases lying between them. Germline lookup yields CDR1 SGHRS and CDR2 YFSETQ. DNA of the CDR3: TGCGCCAGCAGCTTGGGGGATTCGAACACCGGGGAGCTGTTTTTT. It is translated as CASSLGDSNTGELFF.

The table lists this clone with a few counts. The chain has TRBV5-1 and TRBJ2-1; unclear D gene. The V gene's germline CDR1 is SGHRS and CDR2 YFSETQ. This CDR3 spans 16 amino acids. V was clipped by 0 bases and J by 0 bases, with 10 bases between them. CDR3 in DNA: TGCGCCAGCAGCTTGGAGGGTGGATACTCCTACAATGAGCAGTTCTTC. Amino acid sequence: CASSLEGGYSYNEQFF.

This clone was observed once. The gene calls are TRBV7-2 and TRBJ2-7; D not certain. The CDR3 runs 15 residues. Germline lookup yields CDR1 SGHTA and CDR2 FQGNSA. Trimming removed 2 bases from V and 2 bases from J, with 13 bases in between. The CDR3 sequence: CASSLSWDRAYEQYF. The CDR3 DNA follows: TGTGCCAGCAGCTTATCTTGGGATCGGGCCTACGAGCAGTACTTC.

Notes on this clone: Other DNA sequences in this sample translate to the same CDR3. V usage is TRBV4-2 and J usage is TRBJ2-7, with 9 bases lining up with TRBD1. Germline-derived CDR1 and CDR2 are LGHNA and YNFKEQ. The CDR3 is 15 amino acids. With 1 base clipped from V and 4 bases from J, the junction kept 5 bases outside the gene matches. For the CDR3, the DNA is TGTGCCAGCAGCCAAGGAGGACAGGGGTCTTACGAGCAGTACTTC. Translation: CASSQGGQGSYEQYF.

In its sample, this clone was seen once. The chain has TRBV4-1 and TRBJ2-7; 8 bases are a match to TRBD1. This CDR3 is 15 amino acids long. V trimming: 3 bases; J trimming: 6 bases; junction bases outside the gene matches: 10. The germline gives CDR1 MGHRA, CDR2 YSYEKL. The CDR3: CASSQAPRGLAEQYF. CDR3 nucleotide sequence: TGCGCCAGCAGCCAGGCTCCCAGGGGGCTGGCCGAGCAGTACTTC.

The gene calls are TRBV25-1 and TRBJ2-5; D possibly uses TRBD1 or TRBD2 (5 bases each). Near its end, the DNA agrees better with TRBJ2-7, so the J call may be wrong. Germline values: CDR1 MGHDK, CDR2 SYGVNS. This CDR3 spans 15 amino acids. The CDR3 region is CASSESGTATYEQYF. The DNA for the CDR3 is TGTGCCAGCAGTGAATCCGGGACGGCCACCTACGAGCAGTACTTC.

This clone appeared once. This rearrangement joins TRBV18 to TRBJ1-6; D possibly corresponds to TRBD1 (6 bases). Germline CDR1 KGHSH, CDR2 LQKENI. Trimming stripped 3 bases from V and 8 bases from J, with 20 bases between. This CDR3 spans 17 amino acids. The CDR3 DNA is TGTGCCAGCTCACCTTGGGTACCGGGACAAACCGATTCACCCCTCCACTTT. Its translation: CASSPWVPGQTDSPLHF.

This clone was seen once. The chain recombines TRBV29-1 with TRBJ2-2, with D perhaps matching TRBD1 (5 bases). The CDR3 is made up of 12 amino acids. The V and J ends lost 8 bases and 6 bases respectively, with 13 bases between them. The germline gives CDR1 SQVTM, CDR2 ANQGSEA. The CDR3 loop reads CSSTDSAGELFF. CDR3 bases: TGCAGCTCCACCGACAGCGCCGGGGAGCTGTTTTTT.

The V call is TRBV7-3, the J call TRBJ2-3; a possible D gene is TRBD1 (5 bases). Trimming took off 0 bases at V and 1 base at J, with 8 bases between the two ends. This CDR3 spans 15 amino acids. Germline V CDR1 and CDR2: SGHTA, FQGTGA. The CDR3 DNA follows: TGTGCCAGCAGCTTAACGGGGCTAGGCACAGATACGCAGTATTTT. Its protein product is CASSLTGLGTDTQYF. Combining the CDR3 with reference TRBV7-3 and TRBJ2-3 gives the whole variable domain GAGVSQTPSNKVTEKGKYVELRCDPISGHTALYWYRQSLGQGPEFLIYFQGTGAADDSGLPNDRFFAVRPEGSVSTLKIQRTERGDSAVYLCASSLTGLGTDTQYFGPGTRLTVL.

The chain recombines TRBV4-2 with TRBJ1-4; 9 nucleotides line up with TRBD1. Germline V lookup: CDR1 LGHNA, CDR2 YNFKEQ. The J segment lost 8 bases and the V segment lost 4 bases, leaving 5 bases of the junction unmatched. The CDR3 consists of 14 residues. The CDR3 bases are TGTGCCAGCAGCCTACGACAGGGGGTAGAAAAACTGTTTTTT. Protein product: CASSLRQGVEKLFF.

The genes are TRBV12-5 and TRBJ2-3; TRBD1 might be the D (6 bases). This CDR3 has 13 residues. V shed 8 bases and J shed 1 base, with 10 bases lying between them. Germline V gene data show CDR1 as LGHNT and CDR2 as FRNRAP. The CDR3, as DNA: TGTGCTAGTAGCCCAGGGGGCACAGATACGCAGTATTTT. It is translated as CASSPGGTDTQYF.

The J gene is TRBJ1-4, the V gene TRBV15, with D possibly being TRBD1 (5 bases). Trimming shortened V by 2 bases and J by 7 bases, and 17 bases separated the two germline ends. The CDR3 spans 16 residues. From germline, CDR1 is LNHNV and CDR2 YYDKDF (reference sequence). CDR3 sequence reads: CATSRPKAGGGEKLFF. CDR3 DNA: TGTGCCACCAGCAGACCAAAAGCTGGGGGTGGTGAAAAACTGTTTTTT.

The sample holds one count of this clone. The rearrangement joins TRBV7-6 to TRBJ1-1, with unresolved D. Deletions cut 5 bases from V and 4 bases from J, with 11 bases between. Germline V gene sequence: CDR1 SGHVS, CDR2 FNYEAQ. This CDR3 spans 13 amino acids. Here the CDR3 DNA reads TGTGCCAGCAGCCCAAGAAGGAGCACTGAAGCTTTCTTT. Its protein product is CASSPRRSTEAFF. Drawing the rest from reference TRBV7-6 and TRBJ1-1, the complete variable domain is GAGVSQSPRYKVTKRGQDVALRCDPISGHVSLYWYRQALGQGPEFLTYFNYEAQQDKSGLPNDRFSAERPEGSISTLTIQRTEQRDSAMYRCASSPRRSTEAFFGQGTRLTVV.

This clone was counted a single time. In nucleotides, the CDR3 is TGCGCCAGCAGCTTGGCCGGTACAGGGGGCCTTGGCTACACCTTC. Amino acids: CASSLAGTGGLGYTF. The chain is built from TRBV5-1 and TRBJ1-2, with 9 bases matching TRBD1. Germline V gene sequence: CDR1 SGHRS, CDR2 YFSETQ. The V gene end was trimmed by 0 bases and the J gene end by 7 bases; junction bases not matched to a gene: 7. The CDR3 is made up of 15 amino acids.

The V and J genes are TRBV19 and TRBJ2-7; 7 bases map to TRBD1. V shed 7 bases, J shed 2 bases, and the junction held 11 bases outside the gene matches. Germline V gene sequence: CDR1 LNHDA, CDR2 SQIVND (reference sequence). The CDR3 is made up of 15 amino acids. The CDR3 nucleotides are TGTGCCAGTACGCAAACGAGAGGGACAGCCTACGAGCAGTACTTC. Amino acid sequence: CASTQTRGTAYEQYF.

The genes are TRBV19 and TRBJ2-3; 8 bases fit TRBD2. V lost 1 base, J lost 7 bases, and 13 bases stayed unmatched. The germline V gene encodes CDR1 LNHDA and CDR2 SQIVND (reference sequence). CDR3 length: 17 residues. The CDR3 sequence is CASSIVLSGGRSHTQYF. For the CDR3, the DNA is TGTGCCAGTAGTATAGTATTGAGCGGGGGCCGGAGCCATACGCAGTATTTT.

The chain uses TRBV6-1 and TRBJ1-2; the D is unclear. In germline, CDR1 is MNHNS, CDR2 SASEGT. V dropped 7 bases and J dropped 0 bases, with 12 bases sitting between them. The CDR3 sequence is 14 residues long. The CDR3 DNA reads TGTGCCAGCACTTCTTTTGGAGCTAACTATGGCTACACCTTC. Encoded protein: CASTSFGANYGYTF.

J is TRBJ1-2 and V is TRBV5-4; TRBD1 might be the D (6 bases). The germline gives CDR1 SGHNT, CDR2 YYREEE (reference sequence). With 4 bases removed from V and 4 bases from J, the gap between germline ends came to 14 bases. The CDR3 length is 14 residues. This CDR3 reads CASSRRGDPYGYTF. DNA of the CDR3: TGTGCCAGCAGCCGGAGGGGGGATCCCTATGGCTACACCTTC.